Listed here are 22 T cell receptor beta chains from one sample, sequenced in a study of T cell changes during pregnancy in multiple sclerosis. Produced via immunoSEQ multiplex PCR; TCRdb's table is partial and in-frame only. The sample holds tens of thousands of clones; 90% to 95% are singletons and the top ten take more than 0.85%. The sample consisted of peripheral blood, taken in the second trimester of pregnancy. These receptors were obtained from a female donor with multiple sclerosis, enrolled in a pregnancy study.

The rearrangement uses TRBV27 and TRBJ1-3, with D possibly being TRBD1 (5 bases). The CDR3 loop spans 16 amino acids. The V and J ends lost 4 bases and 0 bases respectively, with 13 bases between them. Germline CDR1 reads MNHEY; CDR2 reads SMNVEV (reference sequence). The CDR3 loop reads CASSSSGIDSGNTIYF. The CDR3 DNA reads TGTGCCAGCAGTTCCTCAGGGATAGACTCTGGAAACACCATATATTTT.

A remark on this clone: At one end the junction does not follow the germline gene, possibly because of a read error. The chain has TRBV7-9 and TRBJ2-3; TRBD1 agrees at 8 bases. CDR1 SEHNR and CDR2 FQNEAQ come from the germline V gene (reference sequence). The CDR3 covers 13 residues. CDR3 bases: TGTGCCGGCAGGGGGCTGGACACAGATACGCAGTATTTT. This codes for CAGRGLDTDTQYF.

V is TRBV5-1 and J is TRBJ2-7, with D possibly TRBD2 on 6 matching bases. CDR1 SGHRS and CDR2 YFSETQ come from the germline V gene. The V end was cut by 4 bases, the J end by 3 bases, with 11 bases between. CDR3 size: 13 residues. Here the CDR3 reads CASSLSGHYEQYF. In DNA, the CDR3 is TGCGCCAGCAGCCTTAGCGGACACTACGAGCAGTACTTC.

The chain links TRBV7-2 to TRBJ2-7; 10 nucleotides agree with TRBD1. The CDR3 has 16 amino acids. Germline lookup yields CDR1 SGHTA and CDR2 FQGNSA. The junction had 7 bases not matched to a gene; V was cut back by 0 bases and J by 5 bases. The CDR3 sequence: CASSLATGGPQNEQYF. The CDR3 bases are TGTGCCAGCAGCTTAGCGACAGGGGGCCCGCAAAACGAGCAGTACTTC.

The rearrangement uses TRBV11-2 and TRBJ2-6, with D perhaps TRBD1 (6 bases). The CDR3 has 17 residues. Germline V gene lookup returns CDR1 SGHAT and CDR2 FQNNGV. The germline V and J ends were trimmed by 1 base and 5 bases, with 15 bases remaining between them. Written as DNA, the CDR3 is TGTGCCAGCAGCTTAGTAGGCAGGGGTGTCAGGGCCAACGTCCTGACTTTC. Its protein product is CASSLVGRGVRANVLTF.

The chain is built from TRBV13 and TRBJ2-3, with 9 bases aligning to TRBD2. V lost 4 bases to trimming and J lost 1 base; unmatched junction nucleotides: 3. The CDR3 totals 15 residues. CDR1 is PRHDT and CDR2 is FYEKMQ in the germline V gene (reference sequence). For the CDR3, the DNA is TGTGCCAGCAGCTATCGGACTAGCGGCACAGATACGCAGTATTTT. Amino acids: CASSYRTSGTDTQYF.

The DNA of the CDR3 is TGTGCCAGTAGTGGCGGGGTCAGCACAGATACGCAGTATTTT. This translates into CASSGGVSTDTQYF. This sequence joins TRBV19 and TRBJ2-3; D might be TRBD2 (6 bases). The CDR3 has 14 amino acids. From germline, CDR1 is LNHDA and CDR2 SQIVND (reference sequence). The V end lost 5 bases, the J end lost 0 bases, and 9 bases lay between the germline ends.

In DNA, the CDR3 is TGCGCCAGCAGCCCCTCCCCTAAGCGGGGGAAGAACACCGGGGAGCTGTTTTTT. Translating it yields CASSPSPKRGKNTGELFF. The rearrangement uses TRBV5-1 and TRBJ2-2; 8 positions match TRBD2. The junction had 12 bases not matched to a gene; V was cut back by 4 bases and J by 1 base. Germline CDR1 and CDR2: SGHRS and YFSETQ. CDR3 length: 18 residues.

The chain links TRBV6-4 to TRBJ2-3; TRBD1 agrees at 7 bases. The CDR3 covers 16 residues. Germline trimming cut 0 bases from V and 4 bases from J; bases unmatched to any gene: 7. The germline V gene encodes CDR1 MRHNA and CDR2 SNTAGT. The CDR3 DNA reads TGTGCCAGCAGTGACTCAACCAGGGGGTGGTCAGATACGCAGTATTTT. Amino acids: CASSDSTRGWSDTQYF.

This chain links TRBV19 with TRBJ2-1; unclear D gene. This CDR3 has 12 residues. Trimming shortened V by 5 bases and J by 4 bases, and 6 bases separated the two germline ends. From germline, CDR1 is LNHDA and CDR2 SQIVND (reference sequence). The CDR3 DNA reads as TGTGCCAGTAGTCCTCAGTACAATGAGCAGTTCTTC. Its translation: CASSPQYNEQFF.

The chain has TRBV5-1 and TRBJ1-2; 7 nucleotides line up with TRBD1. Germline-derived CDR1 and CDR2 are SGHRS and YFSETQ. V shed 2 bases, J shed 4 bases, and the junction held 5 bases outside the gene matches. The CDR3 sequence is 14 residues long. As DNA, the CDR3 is TGCGCCAGCAGCTTAGGGGACAGCTTCTATGGCTACACCTTC. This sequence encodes CASSLGDSFYGYTF.

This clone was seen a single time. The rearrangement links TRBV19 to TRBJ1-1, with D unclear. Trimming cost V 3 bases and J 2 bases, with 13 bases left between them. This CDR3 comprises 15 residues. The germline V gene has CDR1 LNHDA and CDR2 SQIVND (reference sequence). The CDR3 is CASSIDFGQNTEAFF. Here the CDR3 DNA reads TGTGCCAGTAGTATTGATTTTGGGCAAAACACTGAAGCTTTCTTT.

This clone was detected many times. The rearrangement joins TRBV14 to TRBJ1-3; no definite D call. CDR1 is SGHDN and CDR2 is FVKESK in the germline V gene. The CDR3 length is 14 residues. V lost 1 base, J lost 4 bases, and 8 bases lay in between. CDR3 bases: TGTGCCAGCAGCCAAGCCGGTCGAGGAAACACCATATATTTT. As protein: CASSQAGRGNTIYF.

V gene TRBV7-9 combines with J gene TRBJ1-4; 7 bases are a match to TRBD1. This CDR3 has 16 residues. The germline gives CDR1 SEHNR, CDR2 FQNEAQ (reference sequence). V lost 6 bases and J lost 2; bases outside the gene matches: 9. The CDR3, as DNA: TGTGCCAGCAGACCAGACCTGACAGGGACTAATGAAAAACTGTTTTTT. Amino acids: CASRPDLTGTNEKLFF. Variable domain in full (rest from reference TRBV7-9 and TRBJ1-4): DTGVSQNPRHKITKRGQNVTFRCDPISEHNRLYWYRQTLGQGPEFLTYFQNEAQLEKSRLLSDRFSAERPKGSFSTLEIQRTEQGDSAMYLCASRPDLTGTNEKLFFGSGTQLSVL.

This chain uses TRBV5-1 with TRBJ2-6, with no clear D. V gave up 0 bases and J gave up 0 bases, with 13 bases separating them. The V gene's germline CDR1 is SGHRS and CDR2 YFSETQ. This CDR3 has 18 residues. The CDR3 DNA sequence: TGCGCCAGCAGCTTGGTTGGGTCCCCTAGCTCTGGGGCCAACGTCCTGACTTTC. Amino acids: CASSLVGSPSSGANVLTF.

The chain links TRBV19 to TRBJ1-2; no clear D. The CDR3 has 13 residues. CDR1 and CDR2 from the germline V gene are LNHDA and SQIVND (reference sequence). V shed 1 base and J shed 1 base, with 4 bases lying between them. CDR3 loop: CASSIGVNYGYTF. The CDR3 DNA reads TGTGCCAGTAGTATAGGAGTTAACTATGGCTACACCTTC. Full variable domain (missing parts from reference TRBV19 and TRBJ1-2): DGGITQSPKYLFRKEGQNVTLSCEQNLNHDAMYWYRQDPGQGLRLIYYSQIVNDFQKGDIAEGYSVSREKKESFPLTVTSAQKNPTAFYLCASSIGVNYGYTFGSGTRLTVV.

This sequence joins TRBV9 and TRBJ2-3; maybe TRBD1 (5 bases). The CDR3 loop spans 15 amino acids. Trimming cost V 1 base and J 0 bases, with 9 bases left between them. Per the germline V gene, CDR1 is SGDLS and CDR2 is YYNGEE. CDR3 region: CASSVSGSSTDTQYF. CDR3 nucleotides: TGTGCCAGCAGCGTATCAGGGTCTAGCACAGATACGCAGTATTTT.

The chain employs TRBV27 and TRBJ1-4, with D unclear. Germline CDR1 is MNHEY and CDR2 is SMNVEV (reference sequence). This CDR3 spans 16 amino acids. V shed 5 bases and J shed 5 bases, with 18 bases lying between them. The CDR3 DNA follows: TGTGCCAGCAGTCACGCTGGTTCGGTATTAAATGAAAAACTGTTTTTT. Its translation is CASSHAGSVLNEKLFF.

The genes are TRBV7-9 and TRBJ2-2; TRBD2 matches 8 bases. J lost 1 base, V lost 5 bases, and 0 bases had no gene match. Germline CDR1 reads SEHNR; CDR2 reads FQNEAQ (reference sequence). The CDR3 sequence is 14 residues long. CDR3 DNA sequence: TGTGCCAGCAGCCGGGAGGGGAACACCGGGGAGCTGTTTTTT. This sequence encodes CASSREGNTGELFF.

Here the CDR3 DNA reads TGTGCCAGCAGCTTGGATTGGGGAGAGGCTAACTATGGCTACACCTTC. The encoded protein is CASSLDWGEANYGYTF. The V and J genes are TRBV5-4 and TRBJ1-2; D is uncertain. Germline CDR1 and CDR2: SGHNT and YYREEE (reference sequence). V lost 0 bases and J 0 bases, leaving 12 bases between the germline ends. The CDR3 is made up of 16 amino acids.

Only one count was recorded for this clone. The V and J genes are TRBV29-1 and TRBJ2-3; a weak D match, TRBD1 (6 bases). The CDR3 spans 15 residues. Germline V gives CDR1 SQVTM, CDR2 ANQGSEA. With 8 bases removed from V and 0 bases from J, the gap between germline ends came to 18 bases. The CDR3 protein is CSCWEQGSSTDTQYF. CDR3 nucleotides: TGCAGCTGTTGGGAACAGGGCTCTAGCACAGATACGCAGTATTTT.

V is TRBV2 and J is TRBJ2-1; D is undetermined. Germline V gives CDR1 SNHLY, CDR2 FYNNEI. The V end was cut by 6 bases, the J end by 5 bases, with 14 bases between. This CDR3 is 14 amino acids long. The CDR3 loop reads CASSRLYGHNEQFF. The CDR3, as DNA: TGTGCCAGCAGCCGACTCTATGGCCACAATGAGCAGTTCTTC.